This T cell receptor beta chain was sequenced during a study of T cell repertoires in cytomegalovirus infection. Across the study: Peptides in the study included HLA-C-restricted and HLA-B-restricted CMV epitopes. Both a matching HLA type and CMV infection were indicated by public TCR beta signatures.

TCRdb re-derived calls from the reads in MiXCR, one entry per CDR3 protein. The sample lists around 500,000 distinct CDR3 sequences, approximately 40% occurring once. The germline V gene encodes CDR1 MNHGY and CDR2 SAAAGT. The CDR3 is 14 residues long. The V gene lost 7 bases and the J gene lost 5 bases, with 14 bases spanning the gap. Points on this clonotype: Antigen unknown.

This chain links TRBV6-8 with TRBJ2-2, with a weak D call TRBD1 (5 bases). The specimen comprised cultured PBMCs, sampled from culture after CMV antigen stimulation. The source is a human donor in good health (CMV status not recorded). Some clones in this sample may be carry-over from other donors' samples. The CDR3, as DNA: TGTGCCAGCACTTCTCAGGGTTCGACCGGGGAGCTGTTTTTT. The encoded protein is CASTSQGSTGELFF.